This T cell receptor (beta chain) was identified in a study of CD8 T cells in ankylosing spondylitis. Findings of the study overall: Some of these motif variants have turned up before, in reports on reactive arthritis synovial fluid and blood. One TCR beta motif, made up of 7 or 8 highly homologous variants, appeared characteristic of ankylosing spondylitis blood. Peripheral blood samples showed relatively rare disease-linked clones, and these clones were CD8+.

The germline gives CDR1 MNHEY, CDR2 SVGAGI. Trimming took off 6 bases at V and 4 bases at J, with 9 bases between the two ends. The CDR3 is made up of 12 amino acids. This clonotype was found a few times. Its antigen is still unknown. As the method for making TCR beta libraries, quantitative 5'-RACE with molecular barcodes was used. MiXCR was run by TCRdb on the 5' RACE reads, yielding one entry per CDR3 protein. The data show about 420,000 distinct CDR3 sequences, 20% to 25% seen once. Sequencing was performed on blood, either unsorted or a sorted T cell fraction (not recorded which). V is TRBV6-5 and J is TRBJ2-5; D unresolved. The receptor comes from a male donor with ankylosing spondylitis. CDR3 loop: CASSRSGETQYF. DNA for the CDR3: TGTGCCAGCAGCAGATCGGGAGAGACCCAGTACTTC.